Detailed here is one TCR beta chain. Its cognate antigen has yet to be identified. No much larger clone exists at a distance of one base, and base qualities are not known. Peripheral blood CD8+ and CD4+ T cells from healthy donors, Susac syndrome patients and multiple sclerosis patients were profiled by high-throughput TCR beta sequencing. Treatment-naive patients with stable or active relapsing-remitting disease fulfilling revised McDonald criteria were used as multiple sclerosis controls. Bulk CD8+ and CD4+ T cells were purified magnetically by negative isolation, whereas CD8+ TEMRA cells were enriched by FACS. Blood was drawn into EDTA tubes, processed within 24 hours, and PBMCs were isolated by density gradient centrifugation. PBMCs destined for TCR sequencing were cryopreserved in liquid nitrogen and later thawed in a 37 °C water bath. Purity of sorted or isolated CD4+, CD8+ and CD8+ TEMRA cells was at least 90%.

The cysteine opens and the phenylalanine closes a CDR3 of 16 amino acids. The retained sequence is limited to the CDR3, 48 bases, with the frame set at the first base. CDR1 and CDR2 (LGHNA, YSLEER) derive from the germline V gene. V is shortened by 0 bases, J by 7 bases, and the region joining them spans 15 bases. This sample was included in a study of CD8 T cells in Susac syndrome (dated by TCRdb to between 2017 and 2020). General notes on the study: Repertoire sequencing was used to test whether CD8+ T cell activation and differentiation in Susac syndrome was antigen driven. The study compared CD8+ T cell repertoire clonality among 12 healthy donors, roughly 14 Susac syndrome patients and about 16 multiple sclerosis patients.

RNA was extracted using the RNeasy kit, and about 0.45 to 1 ug of the RNA was reverse transcribed with random hexamers. The immunoSEQ multiplex PCR assay, which covers 54 Vbeta and 13 Jbeta segments, was used to amplify TCR beta CDR3 regions. To correct PCR amplification bias, a synthetic template baseline was used for both primer optimization and computational correction. Regarding the original processing steps: Only productive sequences were kept, with reads annotated to V, D and J genes according to IMGT and analyzed in immunoSEQ Analyzer. To calculate clonality, Shannon entropy was normalized by log2 of the number of productive unique sequences and then subtracted from one. For each patient and control, public and private clones were evaluated within the 100 most prevalent clones. Susac-specific clones were defined as absent from healthy and MS cohorts, 1052 published viral clones and other ImmuneACCESS disease sequences. TCRdb itself trimmed the public reads at Q25 with fastp, ran MiXCR and retained productive beta chains. One record per CDR3 amino acid sequence lists the most common genes and DNA. The V and J calls follow TCRdb's processing rather than the paper's. The sample table holds more than 100,000 distinct CDR3 sequences, of which around 80% were seen once. The top ten clonotypes cover more than 0.5% of the sample.

General study outcomes and caveats: The number of individuals in the TCR sequencing and HLA analysis was recognized as being relatively small.

The sequence was obtained from a human donor with multiple sclerosis. Source material: CD8+ T cells from PBMCs. The chain links TRBV4-3 with TRBJ2-2; the D region possibly corresponds to TRBD2 (7 bases align). The CDR3 is CASSQDRGALDGELFF. DNA sequence: TGCGCCAGCAGCCAAGATCGGGGGGCCCTCGACGGGGAGCTGTTTTTT.